This T cell receptor beta chain was identified during a study of monozygotic twins with cystic fibrosis. Looked up from germline, CDR1 is LNHDA and CDR2 is SQIVND (reference sequence). Trimming removed 3 bases at V and 3 bases at J, with 12 bases between. This CDR3 is built from 14 residues. Method: immunoSEQ multiplex PCR; TCRdb's copy keeps in-frame clones and lacks some. Of tens of thousands of clones detected, approximately 90% appear once; the ten largest clones hold approximately 0.28%. General study results and limits: Unrelated CF individuals shared fewer identical clonotypes than monozygotic CF twins.

For this clone: Antigen: not known.

The clonotype originates from a girl between 2 and 10 years old with cystic fibrosis. The gene calls are TRBV19 and TRBJ2-7; tentative D call: TRBD2 (6 bases). Specimen: blood. For the CDR3, the DNA is TGTGCCAGTAGTATTTCCCCGGGGGACTACGAGCAGTACTTC. Its protein product is CASSISPGDYEQYF.